The clone carrying this TCR delta chain was found a few times. The mismatch at residue 4 between this DNA's translation and the TCRdb protein of a much larger clone likely reflects a read error; the protein shown is translated from the DNA. The data derive from a study of γδ T cells in repeated Plasmodium falciparum infection. The germline V and J ends were trimmed by 5 bases and 1 base, with 16 bases remaining between them. The CDR3 is 15 residues long. CDR1 and CDR2 (germline): GEAIGNYY, EKD. Each sorted gammadelta sample had TRG and TRD chains sequenced. TCRdb reprocessed the multiplex PCR reads through CATT. The sample shows approximately 90,000 delta-chain clones, less than 1% of them seen only once. Bulk repertoires came from Vgamma9/Vdelta2+ or Vdelta2-negative gammadelta T cells flow-sorted from PBMC.

The clonotype was recovered from a pool of human donors (malaria-infected and uninfected, not separated). The sequencing input was gamma-delta T cells from blood. The gene calls are TRDV2 and TRDJ1; no clear D. The J gene is absent in TCRdb and was assigned here via DNA matching to germline. CDR3 region: CACGTVGSRTDKLIF. The CDR3 nucleotides read TGTGCCTGTGGCACGGTGGGTTCCCGCACCGATAAACTCATCTTT.